This T cell receptor (beta chain) is drawn from a study of vaccination and CD4 T cells after COVID-19. Study-level results: Looking at convalescent patients, a median approximately 86% of reactive clones were present only post-vaccination. Spike mono-reactivity was evident in 304 of the 307 vaccine-specific clones derived from convalescent patients.

This clonotype was observed a handful of times. What it binds is not known. The CDR3 totals 12 residues. CDR1 and CDR2 from the germline V gene are SQVTM and ANQGSEA. Losses at the gene ends were 8 bases for V and 4 bases for J; bases not matched to a gene: 7. Treatment here: 10-day PBMC culture with coronavirus spike peptide pools or control peptides (ViraFEST assay). Days 3 and 7 were when half the medium was replaced with fresh IL-2 medium. At the Johns Hopkins FTIC core, DNA taken from cultured CD4+ T cells was sequenced by way of the Oncomine TCR Beta short-read assay. TCRdb ran MiXCR on the PCR reads and lists one entry per CDR3 protein. The sample has over 10,000 distinct CDR3 sequences, less than 45% seen once; the top ten hold about 8.2%.

The chain couples TRBV29-1 to TRBJ2-5, with TRBD1 matching 7 bases. Specimen: CD4+ T cells from blood, cultured in vitro, collected after SARS-CoV-2 vaccination. The source is a human donor who had recovered from COVID-19. The CDR3 loop reads CSTRQGAETQYF. CDR3 nucleotide sequence: TGCAGCACTAGACAGGGAGCAGAGACCCAGTACTTC.